Listed below are T cell receptor beta chains from one sample, sequenced in a study of blood T cell repertoires in COVID-19. Some clones are missing from TCRdb's copy, which holds only in-frame ones; the method was immunoSEQ multiplex PCR. This sample has 350,000 to 450,000 clones, with approximately 91% found just once. What was sequenced was PBMCs or T cells enriched from blood (not recorded which). Receptors originate from a woman aged 18-29 years who had been exposed to COVID-19. CDR3s include the opening cysteine and the closing phenylalanine or tryptophan. D genes are given only for firm matches. For some rows the clone size is stated as once, few or many, or as a class when expanded; others skip it.

v_call	j_call	clone_size	d_call	cdr3_nt	cdr3_aa
TRBV3-1/TRBV3-2	TRBJ2-5	-	-	TGTGCCAGCAGCTCCCGCGAGGGAGCGAGCCCCCGGGAGACCCAGTACTTC	CASSSREGASPRETQYF
TRBV28	TRBJ1-3	-	-	TGTGCCAGCACCTTATCTCGCGGGGCAGGCGGAAACACCATATATTTT	CASTLSRGAGGNTIYF
TRBV18	TRBJ1-2	-	-	TGTGCCAGCTCACCATCGGGTGACCATGGCTACACCTTC	CASSPSGDHGYTF
TRBV3-1/TRBV3-2	TRBJ1-3	-	-	TGTGCCAGCAGCCAAGACAGGGGTTGGGCTGGAAACACCATATATTTT	CASSQDRGWAGNTIYF
TRBV28	TRBJ2-4	-	TRBD1	TGTGCCAGCAGTTATAGGGGGCGATACGTAAACATTCAGTACTTC	CASSYRGRYVNIQYF
TRBV29-1	TRBJ1-4	-	-	TGCAGCGTGGGCGATCCAAGACAGGCCACAAATGAAAAACTGTTTTTT	CSVGDPRQATNEKLFF
TRBV3-1/TRBV3-2	TRBJ1-2	-	-	TGTGCCAGCAGCCAAGGGGCAGGGCCTCATGGCTACACCTTC	CASSQGAGPHGYTF
TRBV2	TRBJ2-3	-	TRBD2	TGTGCCAGCAGACCTTCTAGCGGCACTAGCACAGATACGCAGTATTTT	CASRPSSGTSTDTQYF
TRBV5-5	TRBJ1-4	-	TRBD1	TGTGCCAGCAGCTTAGGGACAGAAGAAAAACTGTTTTTT	CASSLGTEEKLFF
TRBV6-6	TRBJ2-1	once	TRBD2	TGTGCCAGCGAAAAGCGGGAGAAGAATGAGCAGTTCTTC	CASEKREKNEQFF
TRBV3-1/TRBV3-2	TRBJ2-2	-	TRBD2	TGTGCCAGCAGCCGTGACAGGGAGCGGCTAGCGGGAACCGGGGAGCTGTTTTTT	CASSRDRERLAGTGELFF
TRBV24-1	TRBJ2-1	-	-	TGTGCCACCAGTGATTTGAACAGGGATAATGAGCAGTTCTTC	CATSDLNRDNEQFF
TRBV7-2	TRBJ1-4	-	-	TGTGCCAGCAGCTCTGGGTCGGGATTACTTAATGAAAAACTGTTTTTT	CASSSGSGLLNEKLFF
TRBV28	TRBJ2-1	-	TRBD2	TGTGCCAGCAGTTTAAGCGGGGCGAGTGAGCAGTTCTTC	CASSLSGASEQFF
TRBV12-3/TRBV12-4	TRBJ1-1	-	-	TGTGCCATACGAGGGGGCACTGAAGCTTTCTTT	CAIRGGTEAFF
TRBV9	TRBJ2-5	once	TRBD2	TGTGCCAGCAGCCGCGGGACTAGCGGGGGTGGGACCCAGTACTTC	CASSRGTSGGGTQYF
TRBV15	TRBJ1-1	-	TRBD1	TGTGCCACCAGCAGAGGCCGGGACAGTCTGAACACTGAAGCTTTCTTT	CATSRGRDSLNTEAFF
TRBV3-1/TRBV3-2	TRBJ2-7	-	-	TGTGCCAGCAGCCCAATCCTTGGTCAGGGTTCCTACGAGCAGTACTTC	CASSPILGQGSYEQYF
TRBV5-1	TRBJ2-1	-	-	TGCGCCAGCAGCTTGTGGGGGGACAATGAGCAGTTCTTC	CASSLWGDNEQFF
TRBV19	TRBJ2-7	-	-	TGTGCCAGTAGTATAGGATACTTAGCCGTTACCTACGAGCAGTACTTC	CASSIGYLAVTYEQYF
TRBV7-2	TRBJ2-1	-	TRBD2	TGTGCCAGCAGCCTTACTGGGACTAGCGGATTCAATGAGCAGTTCTTC	CASSLTGTSGFNEQFF
TRBV19	TRBJ2-7	-	TRBD2	TGTGCCAGTAGTATTATTTCAGCGGGGTACGAGCAGTACTTC	CASSIISAGYEQYF
TRBV6-5	TRBJ1-2	-	-	TGTGCCAGCAGTTACTCCTTACAGACACGCAACTATGGCTACACCTTC	CASSYSLQTRNYGYTF
TRBV5-1	TRBJ1-2	-	TRBD1	TGCGCCAGCAGCTCCTCCGGGACAGGGGTCTATGGCTACACCTTC	CASSSSGTGVYGYTF
TRBV6-2/TRBV6-3	TRBJ2-7	-	-	TGTGCCAGCAGTTTACAGGGCACATTATACGAGCAGTACTTC	CASSLQGTLYEQYF
TRBV19	TRBJ1-4	-	-	TGTGCCAGTAGTAAAGGACAGACAACTAATGAAAAACTGTTTTTT	CASSKGQTTNEKLFF
TRBV28	TRBJ2-7	once	-	TGTGCCAGCAGCCTAGATAACAGGAGATCCTACGAGCAGTACTTC	CASSLDNRRSYEQYF
TRBV4-1	TRBJ2-1	-	-	TGCGCCAGCAGCCAAGAACTGTACAATGAGCAGTTCTTC	CASSQELYNEQFF
TRBV15	TRBJ1-5	many	-	TGTGCCACCAGCAGAGGGAAAACAGGCAATCAGCCCCAGCATTTT	CATSRGKTGNQPQHF
TRBV28	TRBJ1-3	-	TRBD1	TGTGCCAGCAGTTCTCATCCCCCCGGGACAGGTGGAAACACCATATATTTT	CASSSHPPGTGGNTIYF
TRBV7-6	TRBJ1-6	-	TRBD1	TGTGCCAGCAGCTTAGGACAGGGAATTTCACCCCTCCACTTT	CASSLGQGISPLHF
TRBV2	TRBJ1-6	-	TRBD1	TGTGCCAGCAGGGGGGGACAGGGGGAGCGGTCACCCCTCCACTTT	CASRGGQGERSPLHF
TRBV7-2	TRBJ1-2	-	TRBD1	TGTGCCAGCAGCTTATCCGGGACAGGGAACTATGGCTACACCTTC	CASSLSGTGNYGYTF